This TCR beta chain was identified in a study of identical twins. Each CDR3 protein gets one entry after TCRdb re-called the 5' RACE reads with MiXCR. The sample records 120,000 to 150,000 distinct CDR3 sequences, around 3.5% being singletons. This clonotype has at least ten counts. Trimming took 1 base from V and 2 from J, leaving 11 bases between them. CDR3 length equals 14 residues. Germline CDR1 reads DFQATT; CDR2 reads SNEGSKA (reference sequence). This receptor was identified in a man aged 18 to 29 in good health. This chain joins TRBV20-1 and TRBJ1-1; D ambiguous. Sequences were obtained from memory T cells sorted from blood. The CDR3 sequence is CSARVPGLNTEAFF. The CDR3 DNA sequence: TGCAGTGCTAGAGTCCCAGGTCTAAACACTGAAGCTTTCTTT.